The source of this TCR beta chain is a study of T cell changes during pregnancy in multiple sclerosis. The CDR3 runs 14 residues. Trimming removed 0 bases at V and 4 bases at J, with 11 bases between. Germline V gene data show CDR1 as SGHKS and CDR2 as YYEKEE (reference sequence). Some clones are missing from TCRdb's copy, which holds only in-frame ones; the method was immunoSEQ multiplex PCR. The repertoire holds roughly 57,000 clones, with about 92% as singletons. The J gene is TRBJ2-7, the V gene TRBV5-5; D is uncertain. Sequences were derived from CD8+ T cells from peripheral blood mononuclear cells, sampled before pregnancy. The sequence was collected from a female donor with multiple sclerosis, enrolled in a pregnancy study. CDR3 sequence: CASSLVSGQYEQYF. For the CDR3, the DNA is TGTGCCAGCAGCTTGGTTTCAGGCCAATACGAGCAGTACTTC.